The subject of this entry is one T cell receptor beta chain. Its target antigen remains unknown. No base-level quality is on record; no much larger clone is a single base apart. TCRbeta CDR3 regions were amplified from genomic DNA using the immunoSEQ Assay, a bias-controlled multiplex PCR. As for the authors' bioinformatics: Nucleated cell counts per sample were estimated from amplification of reference gene primers within the assay. Sequence reads were collapsed and filtered to measure the absolute abundance of every unique TCRbeta CDR3 rearrangement. For each sample, productive Simpson clonality was calculated by taking the square root of Simpson's diversity index across productive rearrangements. TCRdb limited this immuneACCESS table to in-frame rearrangements with V and J called. A share of clones is missing; checked studies link under half to unresolved V genes, and the rest is unexplained. V and J calls plus clone size are reproduced from that table; the DNA served to infer D and trimming. The table for this sample lists about 180,000 clones; about 90% of them were counted only once. The ten largest clones represent 9% to 10% of the sample.

These data come from a study of blood T cell repertoires in COVID-19 (dated by TCRdb to between 2020 and 2021). As for the study more broadly: Samples from collaborators originated in the United States, Italy and Spain and spanned both the acute and convalescent phases of COVID-19. The prospective study material was composed of cDNA or gDNA derived from T cells, B-cell-depleted T cells, or PBMCs. Subjects who had been exposed to COVID-19, were actively infected with it, or had recovered from it provided the deeply sampled blood TCRbeta repertoires that made up the dataset. The repertoires were released in a freely available public database meant as a resource for research on the immune response to SARS-CoV-2. Samples came from the ongoing ImmuneRACE study (first 160 participants) plus 1,254 subjects from 6 global collaborators. Sample metadata almost always included a de-identified subject ID, COVID-19 status, age in years and sex. HLA class I and class II types, where available, came from metadata supplied by the sample provider rather than from assay-based typing. What the research found in general, with its limitations: The quantity of clinical and demographic metadata differed by source and by participant and was supplied without curation.

Participants in the prospective study were enrolled through a virtual design, were aged roughly 18 to 95 years, and lived in 24 United States geographic areas. To assign participants to cohorts, the prospective study relied on clinical history that participants themselves reported in a screening survey and a study questionnaire. Recovered participants in ImmuneRACE Cohort 3 were defined as having two consecutive negative NP/OP PCR tests, clearance from a healthcare professional, or resolution of symptoms. Each participant in the prospective study had whole blood, serum and a nasopharyngeal or oropharyngeal swab collected by mobile phlebotomists. Prospective study participants could optionally give additional blood draws and questionnaires over an approximately 2-month period. Before DNA extraction, blood samples from the prospective study were shipped at room temperature or frozen. The TCR sequence derives from a woman aged 18-35 years who had recovered from COVID-19. Sequencing was done on a sample of PBMCs or T cells enriched from blood (not recorded which).

The nucleotides read TGTGCCAGCAGCACCAGCACAGAGACATGGATAGCGGAGACCCAGTACTTC. Its protein is CASSTSTETWIAETQYF. The sequence joins TRBV7-9 to TRBJ2-5; matching of 5 bases hints at TRBD2 as the D gene. CDR1 and CDR2, looked up from the germline V gene (reference sequence), are SEHNR and FQNEAQ. V was cut back by 5 bases and J by 5 bases, leaving a gap of 24 bases between them. Taken from cysteine to phenylalanine, the CDR3 has 17 residues. Just CDR3 DNA is preserved here, 51 bases in frame from base 1.